This T cell receptor (beta chain) was sequenced in a study of cytomegalovirus exposure and HLA in healthy donors. Of note for this clone: Its target is not known.

PCR amplification relied on 60 Vbeta primers (plus 13 Jbeta primers). Method: immunoSEQ multiplex PCR; TCRdb's copy keeps in-frame clones and lacks some. The profile shows about 110,000 clones, around 74% of them singletons. Germline V gene data show CDR1 as LGHNT and CDR2 as FRNRAP. Trimming cost V 1 base and J 0 bases; bases outside gene matches: 9. CDR3 length equals 18 residues. Study results and limitations: Across donors, most TCRs were seen rarely, yet some public ones were widespread.

The chain combines TRBV12-5 with TRBJ2-5; 9 positions agree with TRBD1. The sequenced material came from PBMCs. This TCR derives from a man younger than 45 in good health and CMV-seropositive. The CDR3: CASGLGWGTGNYQETQYF. In nucleotides, the CDR3 is TGTGCTAGTGGTTTGGGATGGGGGACAGGGAATTACCAAGAGACCCAGTACTTC.